A selection of T cell receptor beta chains follows, all from one sample in a study of T cells after yellow fever vaccination. TCRdb reprocessed the 5' RACE reads with MiXCR, giving one entry per CDR3 protein. The sample holds a few hundred thousand distinct CDR3 sequences; about 7.8% are singletons and the top ten take around 17%. Material: PBMCs, obtained roughly 47 days after the first yellow fever vaccination. The source is a man aged 18 to 35 who received the YFV17D yellow fever vaccine. Both conserved end residues are part of each CDR3. A D gene is named only where the DNA matches it firmly. A row's size may be missing; if present it is once, few, many or a size class.

TGTGCCAGCCAACCGTCTGACTCCTACAATGAGCAGTTCTTC | CASQPSDSYNEQFF | TRBJ2-1 | TRBV3-1 | few | NA
TGTGCCATCAGTGAGTCACCGGAAGAGACCCAGTACTTC | CAISESPEETQYF | TRBJ2-5 | TRBV10-3 | few | NA
TGTGCCAGCAGCTACCGCAGGGCAGATACGCAGTATTTT | CASSYRRADTQYF | TRBJ2-3 | TRBV7-2 | few | NA
TGTGCCAGCAGCCCGAACAGGGGTGGGGTGACCCAGTACTTC | CASSPNRGGVTQYF | TRBJ2-5 | TRBV6-1 | few | TRBD1
TGTGCCAGCAGTGACAGCCAGGGAAGCAATGAGCAGTTCTTC | CASSDSQGSNEQFF | TRBJ2-1 | TRBV6-4 | few | NA
TGCAGTGCTAGAGTAGCGGGGGGGCCCTACAATGAGCAGTTCTTC | CSARVAGGPYNEQFF | TRBJ2-1 | TRBV20-1 | many | TRBD2
TGTGCCAGCAGTTATCAGACACCTAACACCGGGGAGCTGTTTTTT | CASSYQTPNTGELFF | TRBJ2-2 | TRBV6-5 | NA | NA
TGTGCCTGGAGTGTAGGGTCCGCCCAGTACTTC | CAWSVGSAQYF | TRBJ2-5 | TRBV30 | few | NA
TGTGCCAGCAGCCTCGGGACTAGCGGGGGCCATTACGAGCAGTACTTC | CASSLGTSGGHYEQYF | TRBJ2-7 | TRBV7-2 | many | TRBD2
TGCAGTGCTAGTACACTAGCAGGAGAGACCCAGTACTTC | CSASTLAGETQYF | TRBJ2-5 | TRBV20-1 | NA | NA
TGCGCCAGCAGTTATGACGGCACAGGGGTTAATGAAAAACTGTTTTTT | CASSYDGTGVNEKLFF | TRBJ1-4 | TRBV5-1 | NA | TRBD1
TGTGCCAGCAGTCCACGGGACTCCAGCTCCTACGAGCAGTACTTC | CASSPRDSSSYEQYF | TRBJ2-7 | TRBV12-3/TRBV12-4 | many | NA
TGTGCCAGCAGTTTATTCTTAACAGGGGGCCGTCAGCCCCAGCATTTT | CASSLFLTGGRQPQHF | TRBJ1-5 | TRBV28 | NA | TRBD1
TGTGCCACCAGTGATGAACCTGACAGGGATGATTACACTGAAGCTTTCTTT | CATSDEPDRDDYTEAFF | TRBJ1-1 | TRBV24-1 | NA | TRBD1
TGTGCCAGCAGCTCAGGGGGTCGGACACCCAACACTGAAGCTTTCTTT | CASSSGGRTPNTEAFF | TRBJ1-1 | TRBV7-9 | many | TRBD1
TGTGCCAGCAGCTTATTAGCGGGGGCCCTCCAAGAGACCCAGTACTTC | CASSLLAGALQETQYF | TRBJ2-5 | TRBV7-2 | NA | TRBD2
TGTGCCAGCAGCCTAGCATTAGGCGGCACTGAAGCTTTCTTT | CASSLALGGTEAFF | TRBJ1-1 | TRBV28 | many | NA
TGTGCCAGCTCACCCGCGGGACAGGCGAATTCACCCCTCCACTTT | CASSPAGQANSPLHF | TRBJ1-6 | TRBV18 | few | TRBD1
TGTGCCAGCAGCGTTAGCGGGGGCGCCGGTTACGAGCAGTACTTC | CASSVSGGAGYEQYF | TRBJ2-7 | TRBV7-3 | few | TRBD2
TGTGCCAGCAGTTTAGTGGGGGGCGTTGAGACCCAGTACTTC | CASSLVGGVETQYF | TRBJ2-5 | TRBV27 | few | NA
TGTGCCAGCAGGACCGGCCGGGGGGGGACCCAGTACTTC | CASRTGRGGTQYF | TRBJ2-5 | TRBV12-3/TRBV12-4 | NA | TRBD2
TGCGCCAGCAGTGACCACACCTATCAGCCCCAGCATTTT | CASSDHTYQPQHF | TRBJ1-5 | TRBV10-2 | few | NA
TGTGCCAGCACCCAGCGGCGGGGAAAGACCCAGTACTTC | CASTQRRGKTQYF | TRBJ2-5 | TRBV7-8 | few | NA
TGTGCCAGCAGTTTCTATAGGGCAGACCAAGAGACCCAGTACTTC | CASSFYRADQETQYF | TRBJ2-5 | TRBV12-3/TRBV12-4 | NA | NA
TGTGCCAGCAGTCCGACTAGCGGCCCCTCAGATACGCAGTATTTT | CASSPTSGPSDTQYF | TRBJ2-3 | TRBV2 | NA | TRBD2
TGTGCCAGCAGCTTAGGGCCAATGCACTATGGCTACACCTTC | CASSLGPMHYGYTF | TRBJ1-2 | TRBV11-2 | few | NA
TGCAGTGCTACAGATTCGGTACACCCCTATGGCTACACCTTC | CSATDSVHPYGYTF | TRBJ1-2 | TRBV20-1 | NA | NA
TGTGCCAGCAGCTTGACAGATGAGTCACCCCTCCACTTT | CASSLTDESPLHF | TRBJ1-6 | TRBV7-2 | NA | NA
TGTGCCAGCCTTACAGGGGGCTCCTACAATGAGCAGTTCTTC | CASLTGGSYNEQFF | TRBJ2-1 | TRBV7-8 | few | TRBD1
TGTGCCAGCAACGAGCGGGGGCCGGCCTACGAGCAGTACTTC | CASNERGPAYEQYF | TRBJ2-7 | TRBV7-9 | NA | TRBD2
TGTGCCAGCTCACCACTATTGACAGGGGATGAAAAACTGTTTTTT | CASSPLLTGDEKLFF | TRBJ1-4 | TRBV18 | few | TRBD1
TGTGCCAGCAGCTCGGGACTAGCGGGGCATCGGGAGCAGTTCTTC | CASSSGLAGHREQFF | TRBJ2-1 | TRBV7-2 | NA | TRBD2
TGTGCCAGCACCCGAGACGGTTATAGCAATCAGCCCCAGCATTTT | CASTRDGYSNQPQHF | TRBJ1-5 | TRBV6-2/TRBV6-3 | NA | NA
TGCGCCAGCAGCTTGGATCCAGCGGTCACAGATACGCAGTATTTT | CASSLDPAVTDTQYF | TRBJ2-3 | TRBV5-1 | NA | NA
TGCAGTGCTAGAGATTGGTCGGGGAACTCCTATAATTCACCCCTCCACTTT | CSARDWSGNSYNSPLHF | TRBJ1-6 | TRBV20-1 | NA | NA
TGTGCCACCAGGGCGTCGGGACCACCTACCGGGGAGCTGTTTTTT | CATRASGPPTGELFF | TRBJ2-2 | TRBV24-1 | few | NA
TGTGCCAGCAGCGAGGGGGGGGGCGGGAACACTGAAGCTTTCTTT | CASSEGGGGNTEAFF | TRBJ1-1 | TRBV9 | few | NA